This TCR beta chain emerged from a study of blood T cell repertoires in COVID-19. For the study at large: Researchers got acute and convalescent COVID-19 samples from the United States, Italy and Spain. T cells, B-cell-depleted T cells, or PBMCs provided the cDNA or gDNA that served as material.

The CDR3 contains 13 residues. Original analysis: Reference gene primer amplification yielded estimated nucleated cell counts. Method: immunoSEQ multiplex PCR; TCRdb's copy keeps in-frame clones and lacks some. The V and J calls and clone size are taken from that table; D and trimming were inferred from the DNA. The table has 120,000 to 150,000 clones, about 84% seen once. Sequenced input: peripheral blood. This sequence joins TRBV12-1 and TRBJ2-1; the table gives TRBD2 as D, unverified against the DNA. TRBV12-1 is reported as a pseudogene. This receptor was taken from a woman aged 45-59 years with acute or convalescent COVID-19. CDR3 in amino acids: CASSFWSFHEQFF. DNA of the CDR3: TGTGCCAGCAGCTTTTGGAGTTTCCATGAGCAGTTCTTC.